The clone carrying this T cell receptor (beta chain) occurred once. Its specificity is not known. These data come from a study of OX40 agonist ivuxolimab in advanced cancers. Study as a whole: Treatment of patients was with ivuxolimab, an agonistic anti-OX40 (CD134) antibody. Enrolled patients in dose escalation had cancers that were hepatocellular carcinoma, melanoma, renal cell or head and neck cancer.

The study's findings and limits: Both blood CD4+ and CD8+ T cells showed clonal growth by week 6 at 0.1 to 3.0 mg/kg. The expanded peripheral T cells' antigen specificity was not determined.

This table comes from immunoSEQ multiplex PCR, and its TCRdb copy is limited to in-frame clones, with some not included. The data show about 63,000 clones, with about 89% seen just once and 0.77% held by the top ten. The length of the CDR3 is 14 residues. Germline-derived CDR1 and CDR2 are SGHNT and YYREEE (reference sequence). V shed 3 bases, J shed 6 bases, and the junction held 4 bases outside the gene matches. V usage is TRBV5-4 and J usage is TRBJ2-1, with 9 positions matching TRBD2. This sequence originates from an adult with an advanced solid tumor such as melanoma, head and neck, liver or kidney cancer. Sequences were derived from CD4+ or CD8+ T cells sorted from blood, sampled in a trial of the OX40 agonist ivuxolimab. CDR3: CASSSGTSPNEQFF. The DNA for the CDR3 is TGTGCCAGCAGCTCCGGGACTAGCCCCAATGAGCAGTTCTTC.